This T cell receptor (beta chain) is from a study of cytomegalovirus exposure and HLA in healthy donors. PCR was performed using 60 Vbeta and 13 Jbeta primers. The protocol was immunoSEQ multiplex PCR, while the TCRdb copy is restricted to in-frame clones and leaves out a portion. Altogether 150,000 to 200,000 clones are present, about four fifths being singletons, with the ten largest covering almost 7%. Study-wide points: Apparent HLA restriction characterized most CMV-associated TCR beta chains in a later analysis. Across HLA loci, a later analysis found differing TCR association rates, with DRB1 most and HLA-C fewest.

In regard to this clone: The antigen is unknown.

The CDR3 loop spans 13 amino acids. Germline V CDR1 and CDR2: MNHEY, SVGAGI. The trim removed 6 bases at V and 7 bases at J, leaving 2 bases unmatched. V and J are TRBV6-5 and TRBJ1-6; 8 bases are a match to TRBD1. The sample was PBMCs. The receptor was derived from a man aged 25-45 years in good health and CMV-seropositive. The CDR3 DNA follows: TGTGCCAGCAGCCGACAGGGGAATTCACCCCTCCACTTT. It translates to CASSRQGNSPLHF.